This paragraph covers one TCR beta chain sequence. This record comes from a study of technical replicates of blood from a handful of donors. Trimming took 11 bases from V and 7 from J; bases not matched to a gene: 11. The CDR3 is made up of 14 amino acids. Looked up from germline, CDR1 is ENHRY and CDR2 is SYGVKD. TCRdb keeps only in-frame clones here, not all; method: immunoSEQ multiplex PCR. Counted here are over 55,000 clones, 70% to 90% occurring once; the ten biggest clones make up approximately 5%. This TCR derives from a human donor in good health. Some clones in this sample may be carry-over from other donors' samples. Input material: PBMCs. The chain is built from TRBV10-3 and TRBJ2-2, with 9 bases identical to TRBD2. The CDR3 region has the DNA TGTGCCCTTTCGGCGAGCGGGGGGAACGGGGAGCTGTTTTTT. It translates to CALSASGGNGELFF.